This T cell receptor (beta chain) is drawn from a study of control samples from healthy donors and cancer patients. The table came from immunoSEQ multiplex PCR; TCRdb's copy has only in-frame clones and leaves some out. This sample carries approximately 140,000 clones, roughly 90% of them seen once, and the ten largest clones take under 9%. The specimen sequenced was PBMCs. The sequence came from a man aged 50-60 years with head and neck cancer.

The CDR3 nucleotides are TGTGCCAGCCCCCGGGACAGGGGGTACGAGCAGTACTTC. This translates into CASPRDRGYEQYF. This chain links TRBV6-5 with TRBJ2-7; 11 nucleotides match TRBD1. From germline, CDR1 is MNHEY and CDR2 SVGAGI. The trim removed 8 bases at V and 4 bases at J, leaving 4 bases unmatched. This CDR3 spans 13 amino acids.